Shown below are 16 T cell receptor beta chains from a single sample sequenced in a study of shared clonotypes between healthy human individuals. The table came from immunoSEQ multiplex PCR; TCRdb's copy has only in-frame clones and leaves some out. Of around 2.3 million clones listed, about 94% are singletons. The material sequenced was naive CD4+ T cells sorted from blood. Subset: CD45RA+ positively selected. The origin of the receptors is a man between 18 and 29 years old in good health.

CDR3 DNA sequence: TGTGCCAGCAGTGAACAGAAGCGACCCTCTGGAAACACCATATATTTT. Translated: CASSEQKRPSGNTIYF. V and J are TRBV6-1 and TRBJ1-3; no firm D call. Germline values: CDR1 MNHNS, CDR2 SASEGT. The CDR3 has 16 amino acids. V lost 2 bases to trimming and J lost 0 bases, with 11 bases between them.

This chain connects TRBV28 to TRBJ2-1, with 9 bases identical to TRBD1. The V segment lost 6 bases and the J segment 8 bases; nucleotides outside the gene matches: 11. The germline gives CDR1 MDHEN, CDR2 SYDVKM. There are 15 residues in the CDR3. CDR3 region: CASSSGGTGRDEQFF. Here the CDR3 DNA reads TGTGCCAGCAGCTCTGGGGGGACAGGGCGGGATGAGCAGTTCTTC.

The J gene is TRBJ1-2, the V gene TRBV18; D is uncertain. Germline-derived CDR1 and CDR2 are KGHSH and LQKENI. This CDR3 region has 14 residues. The ends were cut back, 3 bases at V and 3 bases at J, with 11 bases in the middle. In nucleotides, the CDR3 is TGTGCCAGCTCACCTTCAGTACTTGACTATGGCTACACCTTC. This gives the protein CASSPSVLDYGYTF.

This chain connects TRBV7-9 to TRBJ2-1; 9 bases match TRBD2. Per germline, CDR1 SEHNR and CDR2 FQNEAQ (reference sequence). The CDR3 length is 16 residues. After removal of 10 bases from V and 0 bases from J, the junction contained 10 bases not matched to a gene. The CDR3, as DNA: TGTGCCACCACCCATAGCGGGGGACTCTCCTACAATGAGCAGTTCTTC. Residues: CATTHSGGLSYNEQFF. Using reference TRBV7-9 and TRBJ2-1 for the parts outside the CDR3, the full variable domain is DTGVSQNPRHKITKRGQNVTFRCDPISEHNRLYWYRQTLGQGPEFLTYFQNEAQLEKSRLLSDRFSAERPKGSFSTLEIQRTEQGDSAMYLCATTHSGGLSYNEQFFGPGTRLTVL.

This rearrangement joins TRBV2 to TRBJ1-6; 9 nucleotides align to TRBD1. From germline, CDR1 is SNHLY and CDR2 FYNNEI. Germline trimming cut 7 bases from V and 10 bases from J; bases unmatched to any gene: 8. The CDR3 extends over 14 amino acids. The DNA of the CDR3 is TGTGCCAGCAATTTGGGGACAGGGTTGTCACCCCTCCACTTT. Encoded protein: CASNLGTGLSPLHF.

The chain employs TRBV5-1 and TRBJ2-1, with D perhaps TRBD2 (5 bases). This CDR3 region has 16 residues. With 4 bases removed from V and 5 bases from J, the gap between germline ends came to 19 bases. Germline CDR1 SGHRS, CDR2 YFSETQ. The CDR3 region has the DNA TGCGCCAGCAGCCCCCCGGGGATAGCGAGCCACAATGAGCAGTTCTTC. Its translation is CASSPPGIASHNEQFF.

The chain recombines TRBV18 with TRBJ2-7; D possibly uses TRBD1 or TRBD2 (6 bases each). The V gene's germline CDR1 is KGHSH and CDR2 LQKENI. V gave up 0 bases and J gave up 4 bases, with 13 bases separating them. This CDR3 region has 15 residues. The CDR3 region is CASSPPTGRRYEQYF. The CDR3 nucleotides are TGTGCCAGCTCACCACCAACAGGGAGGAGGTACGAGCAGTACTTC.

The chain combines TRBV7-2 with TRBJ1-4; TRBD1 is a possible D gene (6 bases). Germline lookup yields CDR1 SGHTA and CDR2 FQGNSA. V lost 4 bases and J 8 bases, leaving 20 bases between the germline ends. This CDR3 has 16 amino acids. The CDR3 DNA reads TGTGCCAGCAGCTCACAACAAACAGGGCTCGGCGAAAAACTGTTTTTT. Protein: CASSSQQTGLGEKLFF.

The gene calls are TRBV2 and TRBJ2-2; D not resolved. The CDR3 length is 14 residues. Germline V gives CDR1 SNHLY, CDR2 FYNNEI. V gave up 6 bases and J gave up 7 bases, with 15 bases separating them. CDR3 amino acids: CASSDWVSRGELFF. As DNA, the CDR3 is TGTGCCAGCAGCGACTGGGTGTCTCGCGGGGAGCTGTTTTTT.

V is TRBV7-2 and J is TRBJ2-7; 14 bases fit TRBD2. V trimming: 1 base; J trimming: 6 bases; junction bases outside the gene matches: 5. This CDR3 has 16 amino acids. CDR1 is SGHTA and CDR2 is FQGNSA in the germline V gene. The CDR3 DNA sequence: TGTGCCAGCAGCTTAGAGGGGACTAGCGGGAGTAGCGAGCAGTACTTC. As protein: CASSLEGTSGSSEQYF.

This sequence joins TRBV5-4 and TRBJ1-1; 12 bases fit TRBD1. V dropped 0 bases and J dropped 0; count of bases not matched to a gene: 3. Per the germline V gene, CDR1 is SGHNT and CDR2 is YYREEE (reference sequence). The CDR3 is made up of 17 amino acids. As DNA, the CDR3 is TGTGCCAGCAGCTTGGGGGGACAGGGGGCTATGAACACTGAAGCTTTCTTT. The encoded protein is CASSLGGQGAMNTEAFF.

The genes are TRBV4-1 and TRBJ2-2; 8 positions match TRBD1. Trimming removed 0 bases from V and 0 bases from J; junction bases left unmatched: 6. CDR1 MGHRA and CDR2 YSYEKL come from the germline V gene. This CDR3 is 18 amino acids long. The CDR3 nucleotides read TGCGCCAGCAGCCAAGATCTCTTGACAGGGGCGAACACCGGGGAGCTGTTTTTT. Translating gives CASSQDLLTGANTGELFF.

On this clone itself: Other DNA sequences in this sample translate to the same CDR3. The chain carries TRBV30 and TRBJ1-2; D remains ambiguous. The germline V gene encodes CDR1 GTSNPN and CDR2 SVGIG (reference sequence). The length of the CDR3 is 12 residues. V was clipped by 1 base and J by 8 bases, with 11 bases between them. Here the CDR3 reads CAWSGTVRGYTF. The CDR3 DNA is TGTGCCTGGAGTGGAACCGTTCGAGGCTACACCTTC.

The gene calls are TRBV28 and TRBJ1-2, with TRBD1 matching 7 bases. V was clipped by 6 bases and J by 5 bases; unmatched bases: 9. This CDR3 comprises 14 residues. Germline V CDR1 and CDR2: MDHEN, SYDVKM. This chain's CDR3 is CASRQGGGYYGYTF. The DNA for the CDR3 is TGTGCCAGCAGGCAGGGAGGGGGCTATTATGGCTACACCTTC.

About this clone itself: The same CDR3 also results from other DNA sequences found in this sample. The chain is built from TRBV5-1 and TRBJ1-5; D gene uncertain. Germline loops: CDR1 SGHRS, CDR2 YFSETQ. The CDR3 contains 14 residues. V was cut by 0 bases and J by 1 base, with 5 bases left in between. The DNA of the CDR3 is TGCGCCAGCAGCTTGGGAGTCAGCAATCAGCCCCAGCATTTT. Its translation: CASSLGVSNQPQHF. The whole variable domain, filled in from reference TRBV5-1 and TRBJ1-5, reads KAGVTQTPRYLIKTRGQQVTLSCSPISGHRSVSWYQQTPGQGLQFLFEYFSETQRNKGNFPGRFSGRQFSNSRSEMNVSTLELGDSALYLCASSLGVSNQPQHFGDGTRLSIL.

This clone has only one observation. The chain uses TRBV6-1 and TRBJ1-1; D not certain. V gave up 8 bases and J gave up 3 bases, with 10 bases separating them. Germline V CDR1 and CDR2: MNHNS, SASEGT. The CDR3 contains 12 residues. CDR3 coding DNA: TGTGCCAGCGGGAACAGTTACACTGAAGCTTTCTTT. Amino acids: CASGNSYTEAFF.